Presented here are 21 T cell receptor beta chains from one specimen sequenced in a study of shared clonotypes between healthy human individuals. Here immunoSEQ multiplex PCR was the method, and the copy in TCRdb shows in-frame clones only, minus some. The data hold roughly 490,000 clones, with 70% to 80% observed a single time. The specimen was PBMCs. The source is a woman in her forties in good health. Some clones in this sample may be carry-over from other donors' samples.

V is TRBV19 and J is TRBJ1-5; TRBD1 might be the D (6 bases). With 7 bases removed from V and 7 bases from J, the gap between germline ends came to 17 bases. CDR3 size: 14 residues. Per germline, CDR1 LNHDA and CDR2 SQIVND (reference sequence). The DNA for the CDR3 is TGTGCCAGTACGGGGGCGGGGGGTGGACAGCCCCAGCATTTT. Residues: CASTGAGGGQPQHF. Supplemented by reference TRBV19 and TRBJ1-5, the full variable domain reads DGGITQSPKYLFRKEGQNVTLSCEQNLNHDAMYWYRQDPGQGLRLIYYSQIVNDFQKGDIAEGYSVSREKKESFPLTVTSAQKNPTAFYLCASTGAGGGQPQHFGDGTRLSIL.

The J gene is TRBJ2-3, the V gene TRBV29-1; 9 positions agree with TRBD1. V shed 7 bases and J 5 bases; nucleotides not matched to a gene: 10. The V gene's germline CDR1 is SQVTM and CDR2 ANQGSEA. The CDR3 is made up of 14 amino acids. CDR3 coding DNA: TGCAGCGGGTGGACAGGGGCTTTGGGAGATACGCAGTATTTT. This encodes CSGWTGALGDTQYF.

This clone has only one observation. The genes are TRBV19 and TRBJ2-7; 7 nucleotides agree with TRBD1. Germline V gene lookup returns CDR1 LNHDA and CDR2 SQIVND (reference sequence). The J segment lost 2 bases and the V segment lost 4 bases, leaving 5 bases of the junction unmatched. The CDR3 runs 14 residues. This CDR3 is CASSTPGTAYEQYF. CDR3 DNA sequence: TGTGCCAGTAGTACCCCGGGGACAGCCTACGAGCAGTACTTC.

J is TRBJ2-1 and V is TRBV4-3; TRBD2 matches 7 bases. This CDR3 has 15 residues. CDR1 LGHNA and CDR2 YSLEER come from the germline V gene. V shed 4 bases, J shed 7 bases, and the junction held 10 bases outside the gene matches. The CDR3 spells CASSPERDTLNEQFF. CDR3 in DNA: TGCGCCAGCAGCCCCGAGCGGGATACCTTAAATGAGCAGTTCTTC.

This clone was picked up a small number of times. The rearrangement joins TRBV5-1 to TRBJ1-1; 7 nucleotides align to TRBD1. The CDR3 runs to 14 residues. Germline V gives CDR1 SGHRS, CDR2 YFSETQ. Trimming removed 4 bases from V and 1 base from J; junction bases left unmatched: 4. The CDR3 loop is CASSRSGGNTEAFF. CDR3 coding DNA: TGCGCCAGCAGCAGGTCAGGGGGGAACACTGAAGCTTTCTTT.

The V gene is TRBV7-9, the J gene TRBJ2-1; 8 positions match TRBD2. The germline V gene has CDR1 SEHNR and CDR2 FQNEAQ (reference sequence). With 0 bases clipped from V and 7 bases from J, the junction kept 11 bases outside the gene matches. The CDR3 spans 17 residues. CDR3 loop: CASSLAQSGRVMNEQFF. CDR3 nucleotides: TGTGCCAGCAGCTTAGCGCAGAGCGGGAGAGTTATGAATGAGCAGTTCTTC.

J is TRBJ2-5 and V is TRBV29-1; possibly TRBD2 for D (6 bases). The J call may be in error: the DNA end matches TRBJ2-7 better. The CDR3 length is 13 residues. CDR1 is SQVTM, CDR2 ANQGSEA, per germline. This CDR3 is CSAQSGGPYEQYF. The CDR3 DNA sequence: TGCAGCGCCCAATCCGGGGGTCCCTACGAGCAGTACTTC.

This chain uses TRBV6-1 with TRBJ2-7; D is unresolved. Germline values: CDR1 MNHNS, CDR2 SASEGT. With 7 bases removed from V and 7 bases from J, the gap between germline ends came to 5 bases. The CDR3 is 9 residues long. The CDR3 region is CASKAEQYF. The CDR3 DNA reads TGTGCCAGCAAGGCGGAGCAGTACTTC.

The chain combines TRBV4-1 with TRBJ2-3; D not certain. Trimming left V 0 bases short and J 1 base short, with 2 bases between. This CDR3 contains 13 residues. Germline lookup yields CDR1 MGHRA and CDR2 YSYEKL. The CDR3 DNA reads TGCGCCAGCAGCCAAGAACGCACAGATACGCAGTATTTT. This gives the protein CASSQERTDTQYF.

The chain combines TRBV5-6 with TRBJ2-2; D is perhaps TRBD1 (5 bases). The CDR3 sequence is 13 residues long. In germline, CDR1 is SGHDT, CDR2 YYEEEE. Trimming stripped 1 base from V and 9 bases from J, with 10 bases between. The CDR3 loop is CASSLWSGRELFF. CDR3 DNA sequence: TGTGCCAGCAGCTTGTGGTCAGGGAGGGAGCTGTTTTTT.

This clone has just a few counts. The rearrangement uses TRBV11-3 and TRBJ2-3; D remains unclear. Germline assignment: CDR1 SGHNT and CDR2 YENEEA. The CDR3 contains 13 residues. Trimming pared 6 bases from V and 2 bases from J, leaving 9 bases between. The CDR3 region has the DNA TGTGCCAGCAGTTTTACAGCCACAGATACGCAGTATTTT. Encoded protein: CASSFTATDTQYF.

Notes on this clone: The same CDR3 can be traced to other DNA sequences in this sample. The rearrangement uses TRBV6-5 and TRBJ1-1; unclear D gene. The CDR3 has 11 residues. Trimming removed 6 bases from V and 3 bases from J, with 5 bases in between. The germline V gene encodes CDR1 MNHEY and CDR2 SVGAGI. The CDR3 DNA follows: TGTGCCAGCAGACACGACACTGAAGCTTTCTTT. Its translation: CASRHDTEAFF.

Points on this clone: Other DNA sequences in the same sample also yield this CDR3. This chain joins TRBV28 and TRBJ2-3; weak D call: TRBD2 (6 bases). This CDR3 spans 15 amino acids. The germline V gene has CDR1 MDHEN and CDR2 SYDVKM. V shed 8 bases and J shed 1 base, with 16 bases lying between them. The CDR3: CASSLGGAGTDTQYF. DNA of the CDR3: TGTGCCAGCTCCCTTGGCGGGGCGGGCACAGATACGCAGTATTTT.

The chain couples TRBV28 to TRBJ1-5, with D possibly being TRBD1 (5 bases). The CDR3 contains 16 residues. Trimming stripped 6 bases from V and 0 bases from J, with 15 bases between. The germline V gene encodes CDR1 MDHEN and CDR2 SYDVKM. CDR3 region: CASSSRRGFSNQPQHF. In DNA, the CDR3 is TGTGCCAGCAGCTCAAGGCGGGGCTTTAGCAATCAGCCCCAGCATTTT.

This chain connects TRBV4-3 to TRBJ2-5; 13 nucleotides align to TRBD2. V shed 1 base and J 2 bases; nucleotides not matched to a gene: 1. The CDR3 extends over 16 amino acids. From germline, CDR1 is LGHNA and CDR2 YSLEER. The CDR3 here is CASSQGGLAGQETQYF. CDR3 DNA: TGCGCCAGCAGCCAAGGGGGACTAGCGGGACAAGAGACCCAGTACTTC.

The rearrangement uses TRBV28 and TRBJ2-1, with 13 bases aligning to TRBD2. In germline, CDR1 is MDHEN, CDR2 SYDVKM. The CDR3 runs 17 residues. V dropped 0 bases and J dropped 9; count of bases not matched to a gene: 8. The CDR3 reads CASSLWTSGRPGAEQFF. In DNA, the CDR3 is TGTGCCAGCAGTTTATGGACTAGCGGGAGGCCCGGCGCTGAGCAGTTCTTC.

The V call is TRBV6-6, the J call TRBJ1-4, with D uncertain. The V end was cut by 5 bases, the J end by 8 bases, with 12 bases between. The germline V gene encodes CDR1 MNHNY and CDR2 SVGAGI (reference sequence). This CDR3 region has 13 residues. The CDR3 DNA is TGTGCCAGCAGTAACACGGCGCCAGAAAAACTGTTTTTT. Translated, it gives CASSNTAPEKLFF.

About this clone: At one of its ends the junction is not consistent with the germline gene, which may arise from a read error. The chain carries TRBV7-2 and TRBJ2-5; D call uncertain. Germline CDR1 SGHTA, CDR2 FQGNSA. The CDR3 contains 11 residues. The CDR3 loop is CASSLAETQHF. CDR3 nucleotide sequence: TGTGCCAGCAGCTTAGCAGAGACCCAGCACTTC.

In nucleotides, the CDR3 is TGCGCCAGCAGCCAAGGGGAGTCTAATGAAAAACTGTTTTTT. Amino acid sequence: CASSQGESNEKLFF. This chain joins TRBV5-1 and TRBJ1-4; D perhaps matches TRBD1 (5 bases). V was trimmed by 4 bases and J by 3 bases, leaving 10 bases between them. The CDR3 runs to 14 residues. CDR1 is SGHRS, CDR2 YFSETQ, per germline.

This clone was detected once. The CDR3 loop reads CASRLIELGYTF. CDR3 nucleotide sequence: TGTGCCAGCAGGTTAATAGAGTTAGGCTACACCTTC. The rearrangement uses TRBV6-6 and TRBJ1-2; D is unresolved. V was shortened by 6 bases and J by 8 bases, with 13 bases between the two germline ends. The CDR3 contains 12 residues. Germline V gene sequence: CDR1 MNHNY, CDR2 SVGAGI (reference sequence).

This sequence joins TRBV28 and TRBJ1-2; D is possibly TRBD1 (5 bases). V was clipped by 3 bases and J by 4 bases, with 15 bases between them. Germline V gene lookup returns CDR1 MDHEN and CDR2 SYDVKM. The CDR3 is made up of 15 amino acids. The CDR3 bases are TGTGCCAGCAGTTTTCTCCTCGGGGGAAGCTATGGCTACACCTTC. It yields the protein CASSFLLGGSYGYTF.